This T cell receptor (beta chain) stems from a study of blood T cell repertoires in COVID-19 (dated by TCRdb to the early 2020s). At the level of the whole study: The collaborator samples originated in the United States, Italy and Spain and spanned the acute and convalescent phases of COVID-19. The prospective study material was composed of cDNA or gDNA derived from T cells, B-cell-depleted T cells, or PBMCs. Deeply sampled blood TCRbeta repertoires from subjects exposed to, actively infected with, or recovered from COVID-19 were included in the dataset. The repertoires were released in a freely available public database meant as a resource for research on the immune response to SARS-CoV-2. Samples were obtained from the ongoing ImmuneRACE study (first 160 participants) and from about 1,300 subjects provided by 6 global collaborators. A de-identified subject ID, COVID-19 status, age in years and sex were almost always included in the sample metadata. Where available, HLA class I and class II types were taken from metadata supplied by the sample provider and were not determined by assay-based typing.

CDR3 length: 14 amino acids, cysteine to phenylalanine. Of the read, only the CDR3 DNA is kept; its 42 bases are in frame from base 1. According to the germline V gene, CDR1 reads MDHEN and CDR2 reads SYDVKM. The trim is 6 bases for V and 2 bases for J, with a gap of 13 bases between the germline ends. In regard to this clone: Its antigen remains undetermined. The sample holds no much larger clone one base away, and base qualities are not on file.

On the study overall, not on this receptor specifically: The quantity of clinical and demographic metadata differed by source and by participant and was supplied without curation.

The immunoSEQ Assay, a bias-controlled multiplex PCR, was used to amplify TCRbeta CDR3 regions from genomic DNA. In the authors' own workflow: Within the assay, amplification of reference gene primers was used to estimate how many nucleated cells each sample contained. To quantify the absolute abundance of each unique TCRbeta CDR3 rearrangement, sequence reads were collapsed and filtered. For each sample, productive Simpson clonality was calculated by taking the square root of Simpson's diversity index across productive rearrangements. This immuneACCESS table, as held by TCRdb, lists in-frame sequences with V and J called but not all clones. Of the missing ones, under half trace to an unresolved V gene in checked studies; the others have no known cause. V and J calls and clone size come straight from that table; D and trimming were deduced from the DNA. A total of around 240,000 clones appear in this sample, around 83% of them only once. The ten largest clonotypes hold about 1% of the sample.

Collaborating institutions collected whole blood in K2EDTA tubes following their own protocols. Collaborator samples were shipped for TCRbeta analysis as frozen whole blood, isolated PBMCs, or DNA extracted from either sample type. Sequences were obtained from peripheral blood. This chain joins TRBV28 to TRBJ1-1; TRBD1 is perhaps the D gene, given 6 matching bases. This TCR derives from a man between 35 and 55 years old with acute or convalescent COVID-19. CDR3 protein: CASSTTGKNTEAFF. The bases are TGTGCCAGCAGCACTACAGGGAAAAACACTGAAGCTTTCTTT.